Below, 20 T cell receptor beta chains from the same sample are listed, as sequenced in a study of identical twins. TCRdb re-analysed the 5' RACE reads in MiXCR, keeping a single row per CDR3 protein. The repertoire holds over 550,000 distinct CDR3 sequences, with less than 9% as singletons. These data also formed part of another study, on yellow fever vaccine responses in identical twins.

The sequenced sample consisted of PBMCs. The receptors derive from a woman aged 18-29 years in good health.

The rearrangement uses TRBV7-9 and TRBJ2-1; D unclear. The germline V gene encodes CDR1 SEHNR and CDR2 FQNEAQ (reference sequence). The CDR3 consists of 15 residues. V was cut by 3 bases and J by 2 bases, with 11 bases left in between. CDR3 region: CASSFSETTYNEQFF. The CDR3 bases are TGTGCCAGCAGCTTTTCGGAGACAACCTACAATGAGCAGTTCTTC.

This clonotype has at least ten counts. The CDR3 region has the DNA TGTGCCAGCAGCTTATCCACCTCCTACGAGCAGTACGTC. Protein product: CASSLSTSYEQYV. V is TRBV7-9 and J is TRBJ2-7; D not certain. V lost 2 bases and J 0 bases, leaving 5 bases between the germline ends. This CDR3 comprises 13 residues. Germline CDR1 reads SEHNR; CDR2 reads FQNEAQ (reference sequence).

This clonotype has a count of ten or more. The gene calls are TRBV20-1 and TRBJ2-5, with TRBD2 matching over 8 bases. V was clipped by 5 bases and J by 2 bases; unmatched bases: 7. CDR1 is DFQATT, CDR2 SNEGSKA, per germline (reference sequence). The CDR3 extends over 14 amino acids. CDR3 region: CSAPRSGGQETQYF. In nucleotides, the CDR3 is TGCAGTGCTCCTCGGTCGGGGGGGCAAGAGACCCAGTACTTC.

This clonotype was found many times. The rearrangement uses TRBV20-1 and TRBJ2-2, with 7 bases aligning to TRBD2. V lost 3 bases to trimming and J lost 4 bases; unmatched junction nucleotides: 8. The CDR3 is 15 residues long. Germline loops: CDR1 DFQATT, CDR2 SNEGSKA (reference sequence). The CDR3 reads CSASPPTSITGELFF. CDR3 bases: TGCAGTGCTAGTCCCCCGACTAGCATCACCGGGGAGCTGTTTTTT.

There are a few counts of this clonotype. The chain is built from TRBV3-1 and TRBJ2-5; no firm D call. The CDR3 is 12 residues long. V was pared by 2 bases and J by 5 bases, with 6 bases between. The V gene's germline CDR1 is LGHDT and CDR2 YNNKEL (reference sequence). In nucleotides, the CDR3 is TGTGCCAGCAGCCAAATTACCGAGACCCAGTACTTC. It yields the protein CASSQITETQYF.

This clonotype was counted many times. This sequence joins TRBV10-3 and TRBJ2-1, with TRBD2 matching over 16 bases. J lost 2 bases, V lost 8 bases, and 6 bases had no gene match. The CDR3 is 17 residues long. CDR1 is ENHRY, CDR2 SYGVKD, per germline. The CDR3 bases are TGTGCCATCCAGGGGGGACTAGCGGGAGGGACCTACAATGAGCAGTTCTTC. This sequence encodes CAIQGGLAGGTYNEQFF.

This clonotype was detected only a few times. The chain carries TRBV7-9 and TRBJ2-5, with TRBD2 as a possible D gene (6 bases). The V and J ends lost 6 bases and 0 bases respectively, with 8 bases between them. The CDR3 runs 13 residues. Germline values: CDR1 SEHNR, CDR2 FQNEAQ (reference sequence). The CDR3 bases are TGTGCCAGCAGGGGAGGCTACCAAGAGACCCAGTACTTC. Translation gives CASRGGYQETQYF.

The chain has TRBV21-1 and TRBJ2-2; the table calls TRBD2, which could not be checked here. TRBV21-1 is shown as a pseudogene. The CDR3 spans 16 residues. CDR3 DNA sequence: TGTGCCAGCAGCAAGGGACTAGCGGGGCCTACCGGGGAGCTGTTTTTT. Protein product: CASSKGLAGPTGELFF.

This clonotype was counted between two and nine times. The genes are TRBV20-1 and TRBJ2-1, with 7 bases aligning to TRBD2. Germline V gene sequence: CDR1 DFQATT, CDR2 SNEGSKA (reference sequence). The CDR3 runs to 15 residues. The V gene end was trimmed by 6 bases and the J gene end by 0 bases; junction bases not matched to a gene: 8. The CDR3 loop is CSAPAGQFSYNEQFF. The CDR3 DNA follows: TGCAGTGCCCCAGCGGGGCAGTTCTCCTACAATGAGCAGTTCTTC.

This clonotype was counted only a few times. The chain is built from TRBV28 and TRBJ1-1; D is unresolved. The germline V gene encodes CDR1 MDHEN and CDR2 SYDVKM. V was trimmed by 11 bases and J by 1 base, leaving 11 bases between them. The CDR3 totals 12 residues. The CDR3 DNA follows: TGTGCCGCCCTGGACGGGAACACTGAAGCTTTCTTT. Encoded protein: CAALDGNTEAFF.

This clonotype was seen ten or more times. The V call is TRBV7-2, the J call TRBJ2-5, with 9 bases fitting TRBD2. The germline gives CDR1 SGHTA, CDR2 FQGNSA. Trimming took 6 bases from V and 4 from J; bases not matched to a gene: 3. CDR3 length: 13 residues. CDR3 amino acids: CASRTSGLETQYF. CDR3 nucleotide sequence: TGTGCCAGCAGAACTAGCGGGCTAGAGACCCAGTACTTC.

V is TRBV20-1 and J is TRBJ2-3; possibly TRBD1 for D (6 bases). The ends were cut back, 0 bases at V and 2 bases at J, with 12 bases in the middle. CDR1 DFQATT and CDR2 SNEGSKA come from the germline V gene (reference sequence). This CDR3 has 15 residues. The CDR3, as DNA: TGCAGTGCTAGAGATCCCGACAGGCACACAGATACGCAGTATTTT. This codes for CSARDPDRHTDTQYF.

Many counts were recorded for this clonotype. The chain joins TRBV12-3 or TRBV12-4 to TRBJ2-1, with TRBD1 matching over 11 bases. V was pared by 6 bases and J by 5 bases, with 9 bases of the junction left unmatched. The CDR3 is 16 residues long. CDR3: CASRRDRDRGDNEQFF. The CDR3 DNA reads TGTGCCAGCAGGAGAGACCGGGACAGGGGGGACAATGAGCAGTTCTTC.

This clonotype has more than one count but fewer than ten. V and J are TRBV29-1 and TRBJ2-2; D not certain. Germline V gene lookup returns CDR1 SQVTM and CDR2 ANQGSEA. The CDR3 loop spans 13 amino acids. The V gene lost 1 base and the J gene lost 4 bases, with 7 bases spanning the gap. The CDR3 DNA sequence: TGCAGCGTTGAAGCTCAGGCCACCGGGGAGCTGTTTTTT. Translated, it gives CSVEAQATGELFF.

The chain links TRBV10-3 to TRBJ2-5; possible D gene TRBD2, 5 bases. CDR3 length equals 15 residues. Germline values: CDR1 ENHRY, CDR2 SYGVKD. Trimming cost V 0 bases and J 2 bases, with 10 bases left between them. In nucleotides, the CDR3 is TGTGCCATCAGTGAGTCCGGGGAGACTCAAGAGACCCAGTACTTC. Amino acid sequence: CAISESGETQETQYF.

This clonotype was seen only a few times. The chain couples TRBV27 to TRBJ1-5; D might be TRBD1 (5 bases). This CDR3 comprises 14 residues. Trimming took off 6 bases at V and 5 bases at J, with 14 bases between the two ends. CDR1 is MNHEY and CDR2 is SMNVEV in the germline V gene (reference sequence). The CDR3 DNA follows: TGTGCCAGCAGCCTGGGGGGGTCCCATCAGCCCCAGCATTTT. It translates to CASSLGGSHQPQHF.

The chain has TRBV20-1 and TRBJ2-7, with TRBD2 as a possible D gene (6 bases). V dropped 6 bases and J dropped 2 bases, with 14 bases sitting between them. The CDR3 extends over 13 amino acids. Germline V gene lookup returns CDR1 DFQATT and CDR2 SNEGSKA (reference sequence). The CDR3 reads CSASRGKPYEQYV. Here the CDR3 DNA reads TGCAGTGCGTCACGGGGGAAGCCCTACGAGCAGTACGTC.

This clonotype showed up just a few times. The V and J genes are TRBV7-9 and TRBJ1-2, with D maybe TRBD1 (5 bases). This CDR3 comprises 12 residues. V shed 3 bases and J shed 8 bases, with 10 bases lying between them. CDR1 is SEHNR, CDR2 FQNEAQ, per germline (reference sequence). CDR3 DNA sequence: TGTGCCAGCAGCTTTGAAGGGACCGGCTACACCTTC. Protein sequence: CASSFEGTGYTF. Filled out from reference TRBV7-9 and TRBJ1-2, the complete variable domain reads DTGVSQNPRHKITKRGQNVTFRCDPISEHNRLYWYRQTLGQGPEFLTYFQNEAQLEKSRLLSDRFSAERPKGSFSTLEIQRTEQGDSAMYLCASSFEGTGYTFGSGTRLTVV.

This clonotype was seen a few times. The genes are TRBV20-1 and TRBJ2-7; 8 bases agree with TRBD2. Losses at the gene ends were 0 bases for V and 3 bases for J; bases not matched to a gene: 1. The germline CDR1 and CDR2 sequences are DFQATT and SNEGSKA (reference sequence). This CDR3 is built from 13 residues. CDR3 sequence reads: CSARDGTSYEQYF. Written as DNA, the CDR3 is TGCAGTGCTAGAGATGGGACTAGCTACGAGCAGTACTTC.

V is TRBV29-1 and J is TRBJ2-6, with TRBD1 as a possible D gene (6 bases). The CDR3 extends over 15 amino acids. Germline loops: CDR1 SQVTM, CDR2 ANQGSEA. Deletions cut 7 bases from V and 2 bases from J, with 15 bases between. DNA for the CDR3: TGCAGCGCTAGGGGGTTTACCGCTGGGGCCAACGTCCTGACTTTC. Protein sequence: CSARGFTAGANVLTF.